Below, 15 T cell receptor beta chains from the same sample are listed, as sequenced in a study of cytomegalovirus exposure and HLA in healthy donors. The primer mix had 60 Vbeta and 13 Jbeta primers. The repertoire was sequenced with immunoSEQ multiplex PCR; TCRdb's copy has only in-frame clones and lacks some. The repertoire includes about 190,000 clones, 70% to 75% of them detected once, and 4.5% to 5.5% sits in the top ten. The sample taken for sequencing was PBMCs. The receptors here all came from a young man in good health and CMV-seropositive.

This clone was seen a few times. The V and J genes are TRBV28 and TRBJ1-5; D unclear. Germline assignment: CDR1 MDHEN and CDR2 SYDVKM. The CDR3 spans 12 residues. The V gene lost 6 bases and the J gene lost 6 bases, with 9 bases spanning the gap. The CDR3 DNA follows: TGTGCCAGCAGCCTTGCCGGTCAGCCCCAGCATTTT. It encodes CASSLAGQPQHF.

This clone occurred a few times. This chain connects TRBV6-5 to TRBJ2-1; a possible D gene is TRBD2 (6 bases). Germline loops: CDR1 MNHEY, CDR2 SVGAGI. Deletions cut 10 bases from V and 1 base from J, with 14 bases between. The CDR3 has 14 amino acids. In DNA, the CDR3 is TGTGCCACCCCCCGCGGGACTTCCTACAATGAGCAGTTCTTC. It translates to CATPRGTSYNEQFF.

The chain has TRBV9 and TRBJ1-6; 7 bases line up with TRBD1. The CDR3 runs to 16 residues. The V gene end was trimmed by 0 bases and the J gene end by 7 bases; junction bases not matched to a gene: 7. Per germline, CDR1 SGDLS and CDR2 YYNGEE. DNA for the CDR3: TGTGCCAGCAGCGTAGCAGGGACAGCCCTAAATTCACCCCTCCACTTT. It is translated as CASSVAGTALNSPLHF.

This chain connects TRBV5-4 to TRBJ2-7; 9 nucleotides match TRBD1. The CDR3 is made up of 14 amino acids. Trimming at V came to 5 bases and at J to 6 bases, leaving 9 bases not matched to a gene. Germline V lookup: CDR1 SGHNT, CDR2 YYREEE (reference sequence). The CDR3 coding sequence is TGTGCCAGCAGGTCCGGACAGGGGAGGGGCGAGCAGTACTTC. This translates into CASRSGQGRGEQYF.

This CDR3 reads CSVPNRDKRTEAFF. For the CDR3, the DNA is TGCAGCGTCCCCAACAGGGACAAGCGGACTGAAGCTTTCTTT. J is TRBJ1-1 and V is TRBV29-1, with D possibly TRBD1 on 6 matching bases. V was shortened by 6 bases and J by 5 bases, with 19 bases between the two germline ends. The germline V gene encodes CDR1 SQVTM and CDR2 ANQGSEA. The CDR3 has 14 amino acids.

The rearrangement uses TRBV30 and TRBJ2-1; 9 positions agree with TRBD2. The CDR3 has 14 amino acids. The germline CDR1 and CDR2 sequences are GTSNPN and SVGIG (reference sequence). J lost 7 bases, V lost 7 bases, and 11 bases had no gene match. The CDR3 sequence: CASDIAGVWNEQFF. CDR3 coding DNA: TGTGCCTCAGATATAGCGGGAGTATGGAATGAGCAGTTCTTC.

Written as DNA, the CDR3 is TGTGCCAGTGAGATACCGGGACAGGGAATTAATGAGCAGTTCTTC. Translated: CASEIPGQGINEQFF. The chain has TRBV19 and TRBJ2-1; 9 positions agree with TRBD1. The germline V gene encodes CDR1 LNHDA and CDR2 SQIVND (reference sequence). The CDR3 covers 15 residues. Germline trimming cut 8 bases from V and 7 bases from J; bases unmatched to any gene: 12.

A single count supports this clone. The rearrangement joins TRBV5-4 to TRBJ1-1, with D possibly matching TRBD1 (6 bases). CDR1 and CDR2 from the germline V gene are SGHNT and YYREEE (reference sequence). The V end lost 3 bases, the J end lost 5 bases, and 17 bases lay between the germline ends. The CDR3 sequence is 15 residues long. The CDR3 sequence is CASSSGGGRGTEAFF. CDR3 nucleotides: TGTGCCAGCAGCTCTGGCGGGGGGCGCGGAACTGAAGCTTTCTTT.

The chain is built from TRBV28 and TRBJ1-1; perhaps TRBD1 as D (5 bases). V dropped 4 bases and J dropped 5 bases, with 14 bases sitting between them. CDR1 and CDR2 (germline): MDHEN, SYDVKM. The CDR3 sequence is 14 residues long. In nucleotides, the CDR3 is TGTGCCAGCAGTTCGGCCTGGGGGAGGACTGAAGCTTTCTTT. Translation: CASSSAWGRTEAFF.

J is TRBJ2-1 and V is TRBV30, with a weak D call TRBD2 (5 bases). The germline V and J ends were trimmed by 2 bases and 8 bases, with 10 bases remaining between them. CDR1 and CDR2 (germline): GTSNPN, SVGIG (reference sequence). The CDR3 spans 12 residues. CDR3 nucleotide sequence: TGTGCCTGGAGTTCGGGAAGCCATGAGCAGTTCTTC. Translating it yields CAWSSGSHEQFF.

The chain combines TRBV6-5 with TRBJ2-3, with 7 bases that match TRBD1. V shed 5 bases and J 1 base; nucleotides not matched to a gene: 3. CDR3 length equals 14 residues. CDR1 and CDR2 (germline): MNHEY, SVGAGI. The chain's CDR3 is CASSIGQGTDTQYF. The CDR3 DNA reads TGTGCCAGCAGTATCGGACAGGGCACAGATACGCAGTATTTT.

The chain is built from TRBV30 and TRBJ1-4; 7 bases are a match to TRBD1. Unmatched junction bases numbered 7, after V lost 4 bases and J lost 8 bases. The CDR3 is 13 amino acids. The V gene's germline CDR1 is GTSNPN and CDR2 SVGIG (reference sequence). CDR3 in amino acids: CAWNQQGDEKLFF. Here the CDR3 DNA reads TGTGCCTGGAACCAGCAGGGGGACGAAAAACTGTTTTTT. The full variable domain, rest sourced from reference TRBV30 and TRBJ1-4, is SQTIHQWPATLVQPVGSPLSLECTVEGTSNPNLYWYRQAAGRGLQLLFYSVGIGQISSEVPQNLSASRPQDRQFILSSKKLLLSDSGFYLCAWNQQGDEKLFFGSGTQLSVL.

V usage is TRBV7-2 and J usage is TRBJ2-2, with D perhaps TRBD2 (5 bases). Trimming left V 2 bases short and J 3 bases short, with 7 bases between. The CDR3 consists of 14 residues. Germline loops: CDR1 SGHTA, CDR2 FQGNSA. Here the CDR3 DNA reads TGTGCCAGCAGCTTAAGCGGAGACACCGGGGAGCTGTTTTTT. Its protein is CASSLSGDTGELFF.

This clone was found once. The J gene is TRBJ1-5, the V gene TRBV12-5; D is ambiguous. CDR1 and CDR2 from the germline V gene are LGHNT and FRNRAP. The CDR3 sequence is 11 residues long. Trimming pared 5 bases from V and 13 bases from J, leaving 12 bases between. The CDR3 here is CASGVGVSQHF. For the CDR3, the DNA is TGTGCTAGTGGTGTCGGAGTCTCTCAGCATTTT.

CDR3 region: CASERTGDGQPQHF. The CDR3 nucleotides read TGTGCCAGTGAGAGGACAGGGGATGGTCAGCCCCAGCATTTT. The chain is built from TRBV19 and TRBJ1-5; 9 positions match TRBD1. CDR3 length: 14 amino acids. The germline CDR1 and CDR2 sequences are LNHDA and SQIVND (reference sequence). With 8 bases clipped from V and 6 bases from J, the junction kept 8 bases outside the gene matches. The whole variable domain, filled in from reference TRBV19 and TRBJ1-5, reads DGGITQSPKYLFRKEGQNVTLSCEQNLNHDAMYWYRQDPGQGLRLIYYSQIVNDFQKGDIAEGYSVSREKKESFPLTVTSAQKNPTAFYLCASERTGDGQPQHFGDGTRLSIL.